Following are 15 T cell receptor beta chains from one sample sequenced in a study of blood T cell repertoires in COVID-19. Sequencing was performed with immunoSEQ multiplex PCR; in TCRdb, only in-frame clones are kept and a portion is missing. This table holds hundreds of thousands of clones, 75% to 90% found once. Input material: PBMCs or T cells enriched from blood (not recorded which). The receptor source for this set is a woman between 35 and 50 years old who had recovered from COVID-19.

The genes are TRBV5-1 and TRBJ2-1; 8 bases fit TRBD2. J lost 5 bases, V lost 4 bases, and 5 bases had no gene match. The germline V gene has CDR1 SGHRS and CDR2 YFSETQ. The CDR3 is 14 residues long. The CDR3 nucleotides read TGCGCCAGCAGCCAAAGCGGGGGCAACAATGAGCAGTTCTTC. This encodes CASSQSGGNNEQFF. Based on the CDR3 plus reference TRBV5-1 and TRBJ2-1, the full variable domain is KAGVTQTPRYLIKTRGQQVTLSCSPISGHRSVSWYQQTPGQGLQFLFEYFSETQRNKGNFPGRFSGRQFSNSRSEMNVSTLELGDSALYLCASSQSGGNNEQFFGPGTRLTVL.

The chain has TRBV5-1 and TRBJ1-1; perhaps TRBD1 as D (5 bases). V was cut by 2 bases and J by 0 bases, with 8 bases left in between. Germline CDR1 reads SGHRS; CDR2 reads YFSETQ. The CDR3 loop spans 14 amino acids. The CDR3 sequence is CASSFDSLNTEAFF. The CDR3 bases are TGCGCCAGCAGCTTCGACAGTTTGAACACTGAAGCTTTCTTT.

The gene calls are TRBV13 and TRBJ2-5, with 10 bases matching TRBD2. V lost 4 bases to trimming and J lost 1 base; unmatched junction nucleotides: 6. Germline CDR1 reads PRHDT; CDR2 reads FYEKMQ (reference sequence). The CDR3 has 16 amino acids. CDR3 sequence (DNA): TGTGCCAGCAGCTCCCGAGCGGGAGGGCCCCAAGAGACCCAGTACTTC. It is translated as CASSSRAGGPQETQYF.

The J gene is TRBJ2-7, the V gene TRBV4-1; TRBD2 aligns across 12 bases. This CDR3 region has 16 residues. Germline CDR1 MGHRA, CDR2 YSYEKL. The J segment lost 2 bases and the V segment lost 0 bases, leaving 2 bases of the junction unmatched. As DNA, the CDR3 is TGCGCCAGCAGCCAAGAACTAGCGGGAGGACCCTACGAGCAGTACTTC. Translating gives CASSQELAGGPYEQYF.

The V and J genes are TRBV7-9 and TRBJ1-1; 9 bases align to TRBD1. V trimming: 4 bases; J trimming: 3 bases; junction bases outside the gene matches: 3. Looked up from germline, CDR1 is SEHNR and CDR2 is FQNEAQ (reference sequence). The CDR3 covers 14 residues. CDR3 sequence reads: CASSWDRVDTEAFF. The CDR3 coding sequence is TGTGCCAGCAGCTGGGACAGGGTGGACACTGAAGCTTTCTTT.

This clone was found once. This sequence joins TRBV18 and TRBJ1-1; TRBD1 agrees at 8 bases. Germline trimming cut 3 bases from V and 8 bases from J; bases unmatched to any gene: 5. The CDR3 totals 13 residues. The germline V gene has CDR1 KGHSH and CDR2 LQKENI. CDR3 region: CASSPQGAREAFF. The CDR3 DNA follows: TGTGCCAGCTCACCCCAGGGGGCTCGGGAAGCTTTCTTT.

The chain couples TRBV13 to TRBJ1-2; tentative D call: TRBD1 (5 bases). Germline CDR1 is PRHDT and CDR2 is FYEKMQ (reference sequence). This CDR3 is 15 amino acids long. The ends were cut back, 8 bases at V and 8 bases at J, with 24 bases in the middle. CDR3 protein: CASRSGGRAVRGYTF. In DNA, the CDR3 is TGTGCCAGCCGCTCCGGGGGTCGGGCAGTTCGGGGCTACACCTTC.

CDR3 sequence: CASWDFVGWEQYF. The CDR3 coding sequence is TGTGCCAGCTGGGACTTCGTTGGGTGGGAGCAGTACTTC. The V gene is TRBV6-6, the J gene TRBJ2-7, with D tentatively TRBD2 (6 bases). This CDR3 comprises 13 residues. V lost 8 bases, J lost 7 bases, and 18 bases lay in between. Looked up from germline, CDR1 is MNHNY and CDR2 is SVGAGI (reference sequence).

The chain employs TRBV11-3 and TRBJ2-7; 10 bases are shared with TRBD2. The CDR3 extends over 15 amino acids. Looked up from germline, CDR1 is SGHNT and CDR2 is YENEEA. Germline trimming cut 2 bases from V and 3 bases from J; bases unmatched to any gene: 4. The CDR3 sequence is CASSLRTSGIYEQYF. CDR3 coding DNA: TGTGCCAGCAGCTTAAGGACTAGCGGTATCTACGAGCAGTACTTC. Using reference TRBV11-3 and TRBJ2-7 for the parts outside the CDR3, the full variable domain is EAGVVQSPRYKIIEKKQPVAFWCNPISGHNTLYWYLQNLGQGPELLIRYENEEAVDDSQLPKDRFSAERLKGVDSTLKIQPAELGDSAVYLCASSLRTSGIYEQYFGPGTRLTVT.

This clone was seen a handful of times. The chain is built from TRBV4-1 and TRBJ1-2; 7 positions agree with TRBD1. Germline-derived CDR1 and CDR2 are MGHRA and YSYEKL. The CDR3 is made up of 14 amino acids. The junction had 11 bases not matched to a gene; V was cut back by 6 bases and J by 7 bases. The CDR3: CASRSQLTGAGYTF. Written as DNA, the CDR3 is TGCGCCAGCAGATCCCAACTTACAGGGGCTGGCTACACCTTC.

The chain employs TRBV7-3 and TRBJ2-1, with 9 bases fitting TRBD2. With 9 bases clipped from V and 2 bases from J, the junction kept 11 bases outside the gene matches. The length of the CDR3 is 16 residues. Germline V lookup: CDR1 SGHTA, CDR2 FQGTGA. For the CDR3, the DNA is TGTGCCAGTACCCTTAGCGGGGGAACCACCTACAATGAGCAGTTCTTC. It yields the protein CASTLSGGTTYNEQFF. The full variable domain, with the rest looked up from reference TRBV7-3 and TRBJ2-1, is GAGVSQTPSNKVTEKGKYVELRCDPISGHTALYWYRQSLGQGPEFLIYFQGTGAADDSGLPNDRFFAVRPEGSVSTLKIQRTERGDSAVYLCASTLSGGTTYNEQFFGPGTRLTVL.

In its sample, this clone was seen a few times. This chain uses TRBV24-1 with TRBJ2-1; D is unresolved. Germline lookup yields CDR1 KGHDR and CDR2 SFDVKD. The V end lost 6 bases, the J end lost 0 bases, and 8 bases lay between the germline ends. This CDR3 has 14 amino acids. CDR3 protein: CATSSWASYNEQFF. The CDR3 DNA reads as TGTGCCACCAGTTCGTGGGCCTCCTACAATGAGCAGTTCTTC.

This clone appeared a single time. CDR3 in DNA: TGTGCCAGTAGTATCATGGGGGCCCAAAACACTGAAGCTTTCTTT. It is translated as CASSIMGAQNTEAFF. The chain links TRBV19 to TRBJ1-1; tentatively, D is TRBD1 (6 bases). CDR3 length: 15 residues. Germline assignment: CDR1 LNHDA and CDR2 SQIVND (reference sequence). The germline V and J ends were trimmed by 3 bases and 2 bases, with 13 bases remaining between them.

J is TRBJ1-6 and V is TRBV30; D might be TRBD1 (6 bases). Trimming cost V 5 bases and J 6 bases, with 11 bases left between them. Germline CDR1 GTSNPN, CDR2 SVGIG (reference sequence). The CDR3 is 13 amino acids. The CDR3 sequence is CAWGGTPNSPLHF. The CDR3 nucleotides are TGTGCCTGGGGGGGCACTCCTAATTCACCCCTCCACTTT.

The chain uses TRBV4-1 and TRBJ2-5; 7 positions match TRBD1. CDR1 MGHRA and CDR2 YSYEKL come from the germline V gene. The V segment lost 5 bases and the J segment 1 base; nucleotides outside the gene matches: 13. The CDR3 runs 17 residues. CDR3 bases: TGCGCCAGCAGCACCAGACCCGACAGGGAGCTCCAAGAGACCCAGTACTTC. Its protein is CASSTRPDRELQETQYF.